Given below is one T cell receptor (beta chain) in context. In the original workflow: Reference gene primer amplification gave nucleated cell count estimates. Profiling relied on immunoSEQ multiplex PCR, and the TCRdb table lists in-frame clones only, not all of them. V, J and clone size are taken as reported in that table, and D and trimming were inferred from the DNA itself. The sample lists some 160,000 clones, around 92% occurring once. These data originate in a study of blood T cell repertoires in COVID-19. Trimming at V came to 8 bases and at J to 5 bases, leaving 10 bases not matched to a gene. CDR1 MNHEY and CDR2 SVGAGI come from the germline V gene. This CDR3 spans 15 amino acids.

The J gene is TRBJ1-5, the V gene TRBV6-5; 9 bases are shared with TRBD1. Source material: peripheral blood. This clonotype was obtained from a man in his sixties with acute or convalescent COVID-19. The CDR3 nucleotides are TGTGCCAGCCGAAAGGACAGGGGAACGTATCAGCCCCAGCATTTT. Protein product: CASRKDRGTYQPQHF.